This is a list of T cell receptor beta chains from one sample in a study of shared T cell receptors in the human thymus. Some clones are missing from TCRdb's copy, which holds only in-frame ones; the method was immunoSEQ multiplex PCR. The sample contains roughly 710,000 clones, 80% to 90% of which appear only once. These same records also appear under a second study, on human thymus T cells.

The sequenced sample consisted of thymocytes. The receptors stem from a girl under three years old with a congenital heart defect. Both conserved end residues are part of each CDR3. The D gene is left open where the match is weak. Clone size is not always given. Where it is, it says once, few, many or a class for expanded clones.

V	J	D	size	CDR3	DNA
TRBV5-4	TRBJ2-3	.	.	CASSPLGWADTQYF	TGTGCCAGCAGCCCCCTCGGGTGGGCAGATACGCAGTATTTT
TRBV28	TRBJ1-6	TRBD1	.	CASSLRDRWDNSPLHF	TGTGCCAGCAGTTTACGGGACAGATGGGATAATTCACCCCTCCACTTT
TRBV14	TRBJ2-5	TRBD2	.	CASSQGSGAGGLQETQYF	TGTGCCAGCAGCCAAGGCAGTGGAGCGGGGGGGCTCCAAGAGACCCAGTACTTC
TRBV2	TRBJ1-1	TRBD1	.	CARSRCGDRGGNTEAFF	TGTGCCAGGTCCCGCTGCGGGGACAGGGGCGGGAACACTGAAGCTTTCTTT
TRBV7-6	TRBJ2-7	TRBD1	.	CASSSGWDRGDEQYF	TGTGCCAGCAGCTCAGGGTGGGACAGGGGCGACGAGCAGTACTTC
TRBV10-3	TRBJ2-5	TRBD1	.	CAIQGAQETQYF	TGTGCCATTCAGGGGGCTCAAGAGACCCAGTACTTC
TRBV19	TRBJ2-1	TRBD2	.	CASSIASGGYNEQFF	TGTGCCAGTAGTATTGCTAGCGGGGGATACAATGAGCAGTTCTTC
TRBV5-1	TRBJ1-2	.	.	CASSLADRYYGYTF	TGCGCCAGCAGCTTAGCGGACAGATACTATGGCTACACCTTC
TRBV21-1	TRBJ2-3	.	.	CASSKRHPSTDTQYF	TGTGCCAGCAGCAAACGACACCCTAGCACAGATACGCAGTATTTT
TRBV2	TRBJ1-2	.	.	CASSGHVYGYTF	TGTGCCAGCAGTGGACACGTCTATGGCTACACCTTC
TRBV7-7	TRBJ2-3	.	.	CASSPNYRMSTDTQYF	TGTGCTAGCAGCCCAAATTACAGGATGAGCACAGATACGCAGTATTTT
TRBV23-1	TRBJ2-7	TRBD1	.	CASSHSGTGGESYEQYF	TGCGCCAGCAGTCATTCCGGGACAGGGGGCGAGTCCTACGAGCAGTACTTC
TRBV6-1	TRBJ1-6	TRBD1	.	CASSESGQGPSSYNSPLHF	TGTGCCAGCAGTGAATCGGGACAGGGGCCGAGCTCCTATAATTCACCCCTCCACTTT
TRBV27	TRBJ2-5	.	.	CASSFGVGQETQYF	TGTGCCAGCAGTTTCGGAGTGGGTCAAGAGACCCAGTACTTC
TRBV28	TRBJ1-4	.	.	CASTQHIRGRNEKLFF	TGTGCCAGCACTCAGCACATACGAGGGAGGAATGAAAAACTGTTTTTT
TRBV6-6	TRBJ1-1	.	few	CASSYPRQAEAFF	TGTGCCAGCAGTTACCCCAGACAGGCTGAAGCTTTCTTT
TRBV6-1	TRBJ1-4	TRBD1	.	CASSPGRGKLFF	TGTGCCAGCAGTCCGGGCAGGGGGAAACTGTTTTTT
TRBV20-1	TRBJ2-2	.	once	CSATTDGELFF	TGCAGTGCAACGACTGACGGGGAGCTGTTTTTT
TRBV18	TRBJ1-4	.	.	CASSQRRGDEKLFF	TGTGCCAGCTCACAACGGCGGGGGGATGAAAAACTGTTTTTT
TRBV7-9	TRBJ2-7	TRBD2	.	CSSSPSGDYEQYF	TGTTCCAGCAGCCCTAGCGGGGACTACGAGCAGTACTTC
TRBV18	TRBJ1-1	TRBD1	.	CASSPGDRVNTEAFF	TGTGCCAGCTCACCAGGGGACAGGGTTAACACTGAAGCTTTCTTT
TRBV2	TRBJ1-1	TRBD1	.	CASETGWDTEAFF	TGTGCCAGCGAGACAGGGTGGGACACTGAAGCTTTCTTT
TRBV6-5	TRBJ2-7	.	once	CASHRGRHYEQYF	TGTGCCAGCCACCGAGGGCGGCACTACGAGCAGTACTTC
TRBV2	TRBJ1-2	TRBD1	.	CASSPRPDRLFHGYTF	TGTGCCAGCAGCCCTCGCCCGGACAGGTTATTTCATGGCTACACCTTC
TRBV12-5	TRBJ1-5	TRBD1	.	CASGLDRDRVVQPQHF	TGTGCTAGTGGTTTGGACCGGGACAGGGTTGTTCAGCCCCAGCATTTT
TRBV27	TRBJ1-4	.	.	CASSFTGINEKLFF	TGTGCCAGCAGTTTCACGGGGATAAACGAAAAACTGTTTTTT
TRBV25-1	TRBJ1-2	.	.	CASIGSSGRNGYTF	TGTGCCAGCATAGGATCATCAGGGAGGAATGGCTACACCTTC
TRBV6-5	TRBJ2-7	.	.	CASSRTGYRSYEQYF	TGTGCCAGCAGTCGGACGGGGTATAGGTCCTACGAGCAGTACTTC
TRBV4-1	TRBJ2-3	.	.	CASSHPGVAPPDTQYF	TGCGCCAGCAGCCACCCCGGGGTGGCACCCCCAGATACGCAGTATTTT
TRBV6-5	TRBJ2-7	TRBD2	.	CASSYGTSGSYEQYF	TGTGCCAGCAGTTACGGGACTAGCGGTTCCTACGAGCAGTACTTC
TRBV6-6	TRBJ1-1	TRBD1	.	CASSRPTGGTNTEAFF	TGTGCCAGCAGTCGCCCGACAGGGGGCACGAACACTGAAGCTTTCTTT
TRBV5-1	TRBJ2-5	.	.	CASSLYRDRIAGVRETQYF	TGCGCCAGCAGCTTATACCGGGACAGGATAGCGGGGGTAAGAGAGACCCAGTACTTC
TRBV11-2	TRBJ2-3	TRBD2	.	CASSSWTSGGSTDTQYF	TGTGCCAGCAGCTCTTGGACTAGCGGGGGGAGCACAGATACGCAGTATTTT
TRBV6-1	TRBJ2-1	TRBD2	.	CASSARLAGGLNEQFF	TGTGCCAGCAGTGCCCGACTAGCGGGGGGCCTCAATGAGCAGTTCTTC
TRBV13	TRBJ2-1	TRBD2	.	CASSFPVGGGSYNEQFF	TGTGCCAGCAGCTTCCCGGTCGGCGGGGGGAGTTACAATGAGCAGTTCTTC
TRBV4-3	TRBJ1-1	TRBD1	.	CASSQEAAGQAGFF	TGCGCCAGCAGCCAAGAAGCGGCGGGACAGGCTGGTTTCTTT
TRBV6-1	TRBJ1-2	.	.	CASSDIVRVYDGYTF	TGTGCCAGCAGTGATATTGTCAGGGTATACGATGGCTACACCTTC
TRBV28	TRBJ2-1	TRBD1	.	CASSSSPSGTGFNEQFF	TGTGCCAGCAGTTCCTCCCCATCCGGGACAGGTTTCAATGAGCAGTTCTTC
TRBV4-3	TRBJ1-5	.	.	CASSQDAGLSNQPQHF	TGCGCCAGCAGCCAAGACGCCGGTCTCAGCAATCAGCCCCAGCATTTT
TRBV19	TRBJ1-4	TRBD1	.	CASSSPGTGAGNEKLFF	TGTGCCAGTAGTAGTCCCGGGACAGGGGCGGGTAATGAAAAACTGTTTTTT
TRBV23-1	TRBJ1-1	TRBD1	.	CASSQSSRDRGPGAFF	TGCGCCAGCAGTCAATCCAGTCGGGACAGGGGGCCTGGAGCTTTCTTT
TRBV4-3	TRBJ2-3	TRBD1	.	CASSQERDRVTDTQYF	TGCGCCAGCAGCCAAGAACGGGACAGGGTCACAGATACGCAGTATTTT
TRBV28	TRBJ2-6	.	.	CASSFIAMINQPDPSSGANVLTF	TGTGCCAGCAGTTTTATTGCGATGATAAACCAGCCAGATCCTAGCTCTGGGGCCAACGTCCTGACTTTC
TRBV29-1	TRBJ2-3	TRBD1	.	CSVSGTGATDTQYF	TGCAGCGTTTCCGGGACAGGGGCCACAGATACGCAGTATTTT
TRBV27	TRBJ2-5	TRBD1	.	CASRSTGLGETQYF	TGTGCCAGCCGATCGACAGGGTTAGGAGAGACCCAGTACTTC
TRBV28	TRBJ2-5	.	.	CASRQTKETQYF	TGTGCCAGCAGACAGACGAAAGAGACCCAGTACTTC
TRBV7-3	TRBJ1-2	TRBD1	.	CASSLNRGGGYTF	TGTGCCAGCAGCTTAAACAGGGGAGGTGGCTACACCTTC
TRBV19	TRBJ1-1	TRBD1	.	CASSIIPVNRGTEAFF	TGTGCCAGTAGTATAATACCCGTAAACAGGGGGACTGAAGCTTTCTTT
TRBV5-5	TRBJ1-1	.	.	CASSLDSGGGNTEAFF	TGTGCCAGCAGCTTGGATTCGGGGGGCGGGAACACTGAAGCTTTCTTT
TRBV5-1	TRBJ1-2	.	.	CASSLLHIQPTHPDYGYTF	TGCGCCAGCAGCCTACTCCATATTCAGCCGACACACCCGGACTATGGCTACACCTTC
TRBV30	TRBJ2-2	TRBD2	.	CAWSLIRTSGAAPTTGELFF	TGTGCCTGGAGTCTGATTCGGACTAGCGGGGCCGCCCCTACCACCGGGGAGCTGTTTTTT
TRBV5-1	TRBJ1-5	TRBD1	.	CASSLAGGGNQPQHF	TGCGCCAGCAGCTTGGCAGGGGGTGGCAATCAGCCCCAGCATTTT
TRBV6-5	TRBJ2-3	.	once	CASSYPNTDTQYF	TGTGCCAGCAGTTACCCAAACACAGATACGCAGTATTTT
TRBV28	TRBJ1-3	TRBD1	.	CASSFFVGTGPGNTIYF	TGTGCCAGCAGTTTTTTCGTGGGGACAGGGCCTGGAAACACCATATATTTT
TRBV5-3	TRBJ2-3	.	.	CARSFWAGRLTHTQYF	TGTGCCAGAAGCTTCTGGGCGGGGCGACTGACCCATACGCAGTATTTT
TRBV5-1	TRBJ1-3	.	.	CASSLGGRWHTIYF	TGCGCCAGCAGCTTGGGAGGGAGGTGGCACACCATATATTTT
TRBV6-5	TRBJ1-3	TRBD1	.	CASSPRGGFGNTIYF	TGTGCCAGCAGCCCTAGAGGGGGCTTTGGAAACACCATATATTTT
TRBV6-4	TRBJ1-2	.	.	CASSELGRGFTGEGYTF	TGTGCCAGCAGTGAATTAGGCAGGGGATTTACCGGTGAGGGCTACACCTTC
TRBV25-1	TRBJ2-7	.	.	CASSPPQGFPYEQYF	TGTGCCAGCAGTCCACCTCAGGGTTTTCCCTACGAGCAGTACTTC
TRBV5-4	TRBJ1-6	TRBD1	.	CASSGRGADNSPLHF	TGTGCCAGCAGCGGCAGGGGGGCGGATAATTCACCCCTCCACTTT